This T cell receptor (beta chain) was identified in a study of technical replicates of blood from several donors. There are 14 residues in the CDR3. V shed 3 bases and J 2 bases; nucleotides not matched to a gene: 1. CDR1 is MNHNS, CDR2 SASEGT, per germline. Profiling relied on immunoSEQ multiplex PCR, and the TCRdb table lists in-frame clones only, not all of them. In the table there are some 87,000 clones, around 90% of which are singletons. V and J are TRBV6-1 and TRBJ2-7; 10 positions agree with TRBD1. The receptor was isolated from a human donor in good health. Sequencing was carried out using T cells isolated from PBMCs. The CDR3 here is CASSDGQGAYEQYF. The CDR3 DNA reads as TGTGCCAGCAGTGACGGACAGGGGGCCTACGAGCAGTACTTC.